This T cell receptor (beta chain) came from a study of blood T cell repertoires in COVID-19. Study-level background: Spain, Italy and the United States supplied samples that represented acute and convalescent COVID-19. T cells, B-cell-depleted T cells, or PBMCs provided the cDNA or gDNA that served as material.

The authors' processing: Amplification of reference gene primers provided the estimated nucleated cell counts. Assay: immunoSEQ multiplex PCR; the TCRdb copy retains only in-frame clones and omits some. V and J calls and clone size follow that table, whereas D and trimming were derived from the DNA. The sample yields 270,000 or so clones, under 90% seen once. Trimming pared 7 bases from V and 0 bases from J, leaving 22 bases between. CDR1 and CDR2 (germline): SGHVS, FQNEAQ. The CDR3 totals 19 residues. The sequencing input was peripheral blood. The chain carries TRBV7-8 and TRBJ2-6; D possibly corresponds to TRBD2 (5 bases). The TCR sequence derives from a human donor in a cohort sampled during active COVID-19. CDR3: CASMILVHSSNSGANVLTF. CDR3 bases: TGTGCCAGCATGATACTAGTGCATAGCAGTAACTCTGGGGCCAACGTCCTGACTTTC.